These 29 T cell receptor beta chains came from one sample sequenced in a study of shared clonotypes between healthy human individuals. The assay was immunoSEQ multiplex PCR, and TCRdb's table has in-frame clones only and misses some. Of roughly 700,000 clones in the sample, 90% were seen once. The sample comprised memory CD8+ T cells from PBMCs. Subset reported: CD45RO+ cells pooled with CCR7-negative TemRA cells. These receptors came from a man aged 18 to 35 in good health. Some clones in this sample may be carry-over from other donors' samples.

This chain uses TRBV9 with TRBJ2-2; D might be TRBD1 (6 bases). Germline CDR1 SGDLS, CDR2 YYNGEE. This CDR3 region has 17 residues. V gave up 4 bases and J gave up 5 bases, with 21 bases separating them. As DNA, the CDR3 is TGTGCCAGCAGCCTCCCTTTACAGGGATCGGGGACCGGGGAGCTGTTTTTT. Encoded protein: CASSLPLQGSGTGELFF.

This chain links TRBV5-6 with TRBJ2-4; TRBD1 might be the D (6 bases). V was trimmed by 1 base and J by 15 bases, leaving 14 bases between them. CDR1 SGHDT and CDR2 YYEEEE come from the germline V gene. The CDR3 has 12 amino acids. For the CDR3, the DNA is TGTGCCAGCAGCTTGTTAACAGGGCGGGTGTACTTC. It yields the protein CASSLLTGRVYF.

This sequence joins TRBV10-1 and TRBJ2-3; weak D call: TRBD2 (5 bases). Trimming removed 6 bases from V and 0 bases from J, with 10 bases in between. Germline V gene sequence: CDR1 WNHNN, CDR2 SYGVQD (reference sequence). The CDR3 loop spans 14 amino acids. CDR3 nucleotide sequence: TGCGCCAGCAGCGACTACCGTAGCACAGATACGCAGTATTTT. Translated, it gives CASSDYRSTDTQYF.

The J gene is TRBJ1-5, the V gene TRBV19; D might be TRBD1 (5 bases). Germline V CDR1 and CDR2: LNHDA, SQIVND (reference sequence). There are 16 residues in the CDR3. The V end lost 3 bases, the J end lost 5 bases, and 17 bases lay between the germline ends. CDR3 loop: CASSIIRDRVDQPQHF. The CDR3 DNA follows: TGTGCCAGTAGTATTATCAGGGACCGGGTGGATCAGCCCCAGCATTTT. Variable domain in full (rest from reference TRBV19 and TRBJ1-5): DGGITQSPKYLFRKEGQNVTLSCEQNLNHDAMYWYRQDPGQGLRLIYYSQIVNDFQKGDIAEGYSVSREKKESFPLTVTSAQKNPTAFYLCASSIIRDRVDQPQHFGDGTRLSIL.

This clone was detected once. This rearrangement joins TRBV6-1 to TRBJ1-4; 8 bases map to TRBD1. Germline loops: CDR1 MNHNS, CDR2 SASEGT. V shed 5 bases, J shed 4 bases, and the junction held 3 bases outside the gene matches. The length of the CDR3 is 14 residues. The CDR3 reads CASSLTGDNEKLFF. Written as DNA, the CDR3 is TGTGCCAGCAGTTTGACAGGGGATAATGAAAAACTGTTTTTT.

The chain carries TRBV27 and TRBJ2-7; TRBD2 matches at 7 bases. Trimming removed 2 bases from V and 4 bases from J; junction bases left unmatched: 8. The CDR3 contains 15 residues. From germline, CDR1 is MNHEY and CDR2 SMNVEV (reference sequence). The CDR3 loop reads CASSLAASGRYEQYF. The CDR3 DNA reads as TGTGCCAGCAGTTTAGCGGCTAGCGGACGGTACGAGCAGTACTTC.

This rearrangement joins TRBV7-9 to TRBJ2-5; unclear D gene. Per germline, CDR1 SEHNR and CDR2 FQNEAQ (reference sequence). The CDR3 extends over 14 amino acids. V shed 0 bases and J shed 5 bases, with 10 bases lying between them. The CDR3 DNA reads as TGTGCCAGCAGCTTAGCTAGCCCGAAGGAGACCCAGTACTTC. Protein product: CASSLASPKETQYF.

This clone was observed once. The CDR3 DNA is TGCGCCAGCAGCTTGGCTTTTCGAAAGTTCGGCGACGAGCAGTACTTC. Protein sequence: CASSLAFRKFGDEQYF. The V call is TRBV5-1, the J call TRBJ2-7; no definite D call. The CDR3 contains 16 residues. Germline V gene data show CDR1 as SGHRS and CDR2 as YFSETQ. Trimming removed 0 bases from V and 5 bases from J, with 18 bases in between.

J is TRBJ1-1 and V is TRBV5-4; a possible D gene is TRBD1 (5 bases). The CDR3 spans 17 residues. In germline, CDR1 is SGHNT, CDR2 YYREEE (reference sequence). Trimming left V 6 bases short and J 0 bases short, with 21 bases between. The DNA of the CDR3 is TGTGCCAGCAACTCAGAACGGGGCGACTATCTGAACACTGAAGCTTTCTTT. It is translated as CASNSERGDYLNTEAFF.

The gene calls are TRBV4-3 and TRBJ1-1, with D possibly TRBD1 on 5 matching bases. The germline V and J ends were trimmed by 4 bases and 0 bases, with 12 bases remaining between them. Germline loops: CDR1 LGHNA, CDR2 YSLEER. The CDR3 length is 15 residues. DNA for the CDR3: TGCGCCAGCAGCCCCTTGGGGGGGATGAACACTGAAGCTTTCTTT. Protein product: CASSPLGGMNTEAFF.

This chain uses TRBV15 with TRBJ2-1, with TRBD1 as a possible D gene (5 bases). V was shortened by 6 bases and J by 5 bases, with 17 bases between the two germline ends. CDR3 length equals 15 residues. The germline V gene encodes CDR1 LNHNV and CDR2 YYDKDF (reference sequence). The CDR3 reads CATRETGTQDNEQFF. The CDR3 DNA reads as TGTGCCACCAGGGAAACAGGTACTCAAGACAATGAGCAGTTCTTC.

The chain couples TRBV7-3 to TRBJ1-1; the D gene is possibly TRBD1 (5 bases). Looked up from germline, CDR1 is SGHTA and CDR2 is FQGTGA. The ends were cut back, 5 bases at V and 1 base at J, with 14 bases in the middle. The CDR3 has 15 residues. The CDR3 region is CASSANGGENTEAFF. CDR3 nucleotides: TGTGCCAGCAGCGCCAATGGGGGGGAGAACACTGAAGCTTTCTTT.

This rearrangement joins TRBV7-8 to TRBJ2-7; D is possibly TRBD1 (6 bases). Trimming left V 5 bases short and J 3 bases short, with 11 bases between. The germline V gene encodes CDR1 SGHVS and CDR2 FQNEAQ. CDR3 length: 13 amino acids. The CDR3, as DNA: TGTGCCAGCAGCCCGGGACAACTCTACGAGCAGTACTTC. Protein sequence: CASSPGQLYEQYF.

This chain connects TRBV2 to TRBJ1-2, with unresolved D. Germline CDR1 reads SNHLY; CDR2 reads FYNNEI. Trimming took off 3 bases at V and 4 bases at J, with 12 bases between the two ends. The CDR3 is made up of 14 amino acids. The CDR3 sequence: CASSDTGNPYGYTF. In DNA form, the CDR3 reads TGTGCCAGCAGTGATACCGGGAACCCCTATGGCTACACCTTC. Full variable domain (rest looked up from reference TRBV2 and TRBJ1-2): EPEVTQTPSHQVTQMGQEVILRCVPISNHLYFYWYRQILGQKVEFLVSFYNNEISEKSEIFDDQFSVERPDGSNFTLKIRSTKLEDSAMYFCASSDTGNPYGYTFGSGTRLTVV.

V usage is TRBV11-3 and J usage is TRBJ2-1; maybe TRBD1 (6 bases). V gave up 2 bases and J gave up 6 bases, with 14 bases separating them. From germline, CDR1 is SGHNT and CDR2 YENEEA. The CDR3 has 15 residues. The CDR3 region has the DNA TGTGCCAGCAGCTTACAGGCAGGGGTTGGCAATGAGCAGTTCTTC. Its translation: CASSLQAGVGNEQFF.

The CDR3 spells CAISDRASSHEQYF. CDR3 in DNA: TGTGCCATCAGTGATCGGGCTAGTTCGCACGAGCAGTACTTC. The chain has TRBV10-3 and TRBJ2-7; D unresolved. This CDR3 is built from 14 residues. Per germline, CDR1 ENHRY and CDR2 SYGVKD. Trimming stripped 3 bases from V and 5 bases from J, with 14 bases between.

This chain uses TRBV5-1 with TRBJ2-1; D perhaps matches TRBD2 (6 bases). Germline-derived CDR1 and CDR2 are SGHRS and YFSETQ. This CDR3 has 15 amino acids. V was shortened by 3 bases and J by 8 bases, with 18 bases between the two germline ends. The CDR3 DNA reads as TGCGCCAGCAGCTCAAACGGGTTCTCGGGGGATGAGCAGTTCTTC. Translated, it gives CASSSNGFSGDEQFF. Drawing the rest from reference TRBV5-1 and TRBJ2-1, the complete variable domain is KAGVTQTPRYLIKTRGQQVTLSCSPISGHRSVSWYQQTPGQGLQFLFEYFSETQRNKGNFPGRFSGRQFSNSRSEMNVSTLELGDSALYLCASSSNGFSGDEQFFGPGTRLTVL.

The V call is TRBV4-2, the J call TRBJ2-6; 10 bases line up with TRBD2. V lost 3 bases, J lost 4 bases, and 9 bases stayed unmatched. The germline CDR1 and CDR2 sequences are LGHNA and YNFKEQ. The CDR3 is 18 amino acids. CDR3 sequence (DNA): TGTGCCAGCAGCCAGGGGGCTAGCGGGAGTGGCGGGGCCAACGTCCTGACTTTC. Its translation is CASSQGASGSGGANVLTF.

The V gene is TRBV4-1, the J gene TRBJ1-1; tentatively, D is TRBD1 (6 bases). Germline-derived CDR1 and CDR2 are MGHRA and YSYEKL. This CDR3 has 17 residues. Trimming shortened V by 4 bases and J by 0 bases, and 18 bases separated the two germline ends. The CDR3 DNA sequence: TGCGCCAGCAGCCCAGGCGTCCGGACAGTCTTGAACACTGAAGCTTTCTTT. This translates into CASSPGVRTVLNTEAFF.

V and J are TRBV7-9 and TRBJ2-5, with 7 bases that match TRBD2. This CDR3 is built from 16 residues. Germline V gives CDR1 SEHNR, CDR2 FQNEAQ (reference sequence). The V and J ends lost 3 bases and 2 bases, in that order; junction bases with no gene match: 9. The CDR3 DNA reads as TGTGCCAGCAGCTTGGGGGGGTCTAGTCCGCAAGAGACCCAGTACTTC. As protein: CASSLGGSSPQETQYF.

The rearrangement links TRBV10-3 to TRBJ2-7, with D perhaps TRBD1 or TRBD2 (6 bases each). The CDR3 length is 15 residues. V was clipped by 4 bases and J by 0 bases, with 13 bases between them. Germline V gene sequence: CDR1 ENHRY, CDR2 SYGVKD. CDR3 amino acids: CAISGSGAPSYEQYF. The CDR3 region has the DNA TGTGCCATCAGTGGTTCGGGGGCTCCCTCCTACGAGCAGTACTTC.

This clone is a singleton in its sample. The genes are TRBV15 and TRBJ1-5; 9 nucleotides line up with TRBD1. The CDR3 is 16 amino acids. The V gene end was trimmed by 3 bases and the J gene end by 6 bases; junction bases not matched to a gene: 9. Germline V gene sequence: CDR1 LNHNV, CDR2 YYDKDF (reference sequence). In nucleotides, the CDR3 is TGTGCCACCAGCAGGACCCCCGGACAGGGGAGTCAGCCCCAGCATTTT. Amino acid sequence: CATSRTPGQGSQPQHF. The full variable domain, in which reference TRBV15 and TRBJ1-5 provide the parts outside the CDR3, is DAMVIQNPRYQVTQFGKPVTLSCSQTLNHNVMYWYQQKSSQAPKLLFHYYDKDFNNEADTPDNFQSRRPNTSFCFLDIRSPGLGDTAMYLCATSRTPGQGSQPQHFGDGTRLSIL.

The chain has TRBV4-1 and TRBJ2-2; D is undetermined. The V end lost 0 bases, the J end lost 4 bases, and 9 bases lay between the germline ends. The CDR3 is made up of 15 amino acids. The germline CDR1 and CDR2 sequences are MGHRA and YSYEKL. CDR3 in DNA: TGCGCCAGCAGCCAAGATCGTTCTATCACCGGGGAGCTGTTTTTT. It is translated as CASSQDRSITGELFF.

The rearrangement uses TRBV6-6 and TRBJ2-2, with 8 bases lining up with TRBD1. V was clipped by 6 bases and J by 4 bases; unmatched bases: 7. The germline V gene has CDR1 MNHNY and CDR2 SVGAGI (reference sequence). The CDR3 is 15 residues long. In DNA, the CDR3 is TGTGCCAGCAGCCGGGGACAGGATGGCACCGGGGAGCTGTTTTTT. Translated: CASSRGQDGTGELFF.

This chain joins TRBV9 and TRBJ2-1; D is uncertain. With 0 bases removed from V and 0 bases from J, the gap between germline ends came to 7 bases. Germline V gene lookup returns CDR1 SGDLS and CDR2 YYNGEE. CDR3 size: 15 residues. CDR3 loop: CASSVVTTSYNEQFF. In DNA form, the CDR3 reads TGTGCCAGCAGCGTAGTTACCACCTCCTACAATGAGCAGTTCTTC.

V usage is TRBV11-2 and J usage is TRBJ1-1; no reliable D call. Germline lookup yields CDR1 SGHAT and CDR2 FQNNGV. Trimming cost V 7 bases and J 1 base, with 10 bases left between them. This CDR3 is built from 13 residues. The CDR3 here is CASTGPGNTEAFF. CDR3 DNA: TGTGCCAGCACTGGGCCCGGGAACACTGAAGCTTTCTTT.

The chain combines TRBV6-5 with TRBJ2-5; 7 bases are a match to TRBD1. After removal of 4 bases from V and 5 bases from J, the junction contained 7 bases not matched to a gene. Germline CDR1 MNHEY, CDR2 SVGAGI. The CDR3 loop spans 14 amino acids. For the CDR3, the DNA is TGTGCCAGCAGTTCCGACAGGGCGTTGGAGACCCAGTACTTC. It specifies CASSSDRALETQYF.

This clone has only one observation. The chain employs TRBV4-1 and TRBJ1-2, with a weak D call TRBD1 (5 bases). The germline V and J ends were trimmed by 0 bases and 3 bases, with 14 bases remaining between them. The CDR3 runs to 16 residues. The germline CDR1 and CDR2 sequences are MGHRA and YSYEKL. CDR3 DNA sequence: TGCGCCAGCAGCCAAGATAAGGTAGACAGTTACTATGGCTACACCTTC. This codes for CASSQDKVDSYYGYTF.

The table lists this clone with a count of one. CDR3 nucleotides: TGTGCCAGCAGCTTAGGTCTAGCGGGAGGTCCCTACGAGCAGTACTTC. This gives the protein CASSLGLAGGPYEQYF. The chain uses TRBV5-4 and TRBJ2-7; 11 nucleotides agree with TRBD2. From germline, CDR1 is SGHNT and CDR2 YYREEE (reference sequence). The CDR3 extends over 16 amino acids. Germline trimming cut 2 bases from V and 2 bases from J; bases unmatched to any gene: 6. The full variable domain, in which reference TRBV5-4 and TRBJ2-7 provide the parts outside the CDR3, is ETGVTQSPTHLIKTRGQQVTLRCSSQSGHNTVSWYQQALGQGPQFIFQYYREEENGRGNFPPRFSGLQFPNYSSELNVNALELDDSALYLCASSLGLAGGPYEQYFGPGTRLTVT.